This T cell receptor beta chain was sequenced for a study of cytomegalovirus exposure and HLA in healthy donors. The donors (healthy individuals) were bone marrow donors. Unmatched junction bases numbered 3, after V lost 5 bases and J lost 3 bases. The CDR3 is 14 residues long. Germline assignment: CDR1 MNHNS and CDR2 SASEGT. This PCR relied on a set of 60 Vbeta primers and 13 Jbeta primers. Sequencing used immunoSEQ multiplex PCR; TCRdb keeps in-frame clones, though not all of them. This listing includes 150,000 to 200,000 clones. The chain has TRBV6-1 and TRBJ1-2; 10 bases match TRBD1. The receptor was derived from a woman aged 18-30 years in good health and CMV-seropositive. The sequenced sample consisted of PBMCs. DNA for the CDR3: TGTGCCAGCAGTAAGACAGGGGGCGACTATGGCTACACCTTC. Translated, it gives CASSKTGGDYGYTF.